Detailed here is one T cell receptor beta chain. The antigen is not known. The source of the sample is a study of radiotherapy plus CTLA-4 blockade in lung cancer. Study as a whole: Objective responses were documented in about 18% of patients, with disease control in approximately 31%.

Looked up from germline, CDR1 is SGHRS and CDR2 is YFSETQ. V was pared by 0 bases and J by 5 bases, with 4 bases of the junction left unmatched. This CDR3 spans 14 amino acids. Study-wide results and caveats: Some TCR clones had been derived from tumors. These clones expanded in peripheral blood after radiotherapy plus ipilimumab. Together with interferon-beta, which increased in serum after radiation, early dynamic changes in blood T cell clones were reportedly the best predictors of response.

Only in-frame clones appear in the TCRdb table, and some are missing; sequencing was by immunoSEQ multiplex PCR. The sample holds over 85,000 clones, 82% seen once. With ipilimumab providing CTLA-4 blockade, focal radiation was administered to patients who had chemo-refractory metastatic non-small-cell lung cancer. The rearrangement links TRBV5-1 to TRBJ2-5; the match to TRBD1 covers 7 bases. The source was peripheral blood, collected from a patient treated with radiotherapy plus ipilimumab. This receptor was taken from a human donor with non-small cell lung cancer that progressed on radiotherapy plus ipilimumab. CDR3 in DNA: TGCGCCAGCAGCTTGGGAGGGGGCGAGGAGACCCAGTACTTC. The encoded protein is CASSLGGGEETQYF.